These 17 T cell receptor beta chains originate from one sample sequenced in a study of shared clonotypes between healthy human individuals. Assay: immunoSEQ multiplex PCR; the TCRdb copy retains only in-frame clones and omits some. The sample holds about 2 million clones, less than 95% seen once. The naive CD8 population came from CD45RO-negative cells selected for CCR7, without terminally differentiated effector memory CD45RA+ cells. The sequencing input was naive CD8+ T cells sorted from blood. These receptors originate from a man in his late teens or twenties in good health.

The genes are TRBV6-4 and TRBJ1-3; possibly TRBD1 for D (5 bases). Germline lookup yields CDR1 MRHNA and CDR2 SNTAGT. V was pared by 3 bases and J by 0 bases, with 12 bases between. The CDR3 is made up of 16 amino acids. In DNA, the CDR3 is TGTGCCAGCAGTGAGTCCAGGGCAAGCTCTGGAAACACCATATATTTT. Protein product: CASSESRASSGNTIYF.

V gene TRBV27 combines with J gene TRBJ2-4; D may be TRBD2 (6 bases). V dropped 8 bases and J dropped 1 base, with 15 bases sitting between them. This CDR3 spans 15 amino acids. Germline values: CDR1 MNHEY, CDR2 SMNVEV (reference sequence). The CDR3 DNA sequence: TGTGCCAGCGGAACTAGCCCTGTCGCCAAAAACATTCAGTACTTC. This encodes CASGTSPVAKNIQYF.

This chain uses TRBV11-2 with TRBJ2-7; 8 nucleotides line up with TRBD1. This CDR3 spans 18 amino acids. Germline CDR1 is SGHAT and CDR2 is FQNNGV. The V segment lost 1 base and the J segment 1 base; nucleotides outside the gene matches: 12. The CDR3 DNA is TGTGCCAGCAGCTTAGGTCCGGTGACAGGGGCCCTTTCCTACGAGCAGTACTTC. Translated: CASSLGPVTGALSYEQYF.

The chain carries TRBV7-2 and TRBJ2-2, with 11 nucleotides matching TRBD2. The CDR3 has 15 amino acids. The ends lost 8 bases at V and 1 base at J; junction bases unmatched: 3. CDR1 and CDR2 from the germline V gene are SGHTA and FQGNSA. CDR3 coding DNA: TGTGCCAGCCTTAGCGGGAGGGAGAACACCGGGGAGCTGTTTTTT. As protein: CASLSGRENTGELFF.

This chain uses TRBV5-6 with TRBJ2-7; TRBD2 might be the D (6 bases). V was clipped by 0 bases and J by 7 bases, with 14 bases between them. This CDR3 contains 14 residues. Germline CDR1 SGHDT, CDR2 YYEEEE. CDR3 nucleotide sequence: TGTGCCAGCAGCTTGGCGGGACTCCAGTGGGAGCAGTACTTC. Encoded protein: CASSLAGLQWEQYF.

The CDR3 sequence: CASSPSGGLDGYTF. The CDR3 nucleotides read TGCGCCAGCAGCCCATCAGGGGGTTTGGATGGCTACACCTTC. The chain links TRBV4-3 to TRBJ1-2; TRBD1 agrees at 7 bases. This CDR3 contains 14 residues. Germline V gene data show CDR1 as LGHNA and CDR2 as YSLEER. The trim removed 4 bases at V and 6 bases at J, leaving 8 bases unmatched.

This sequence joins TRBV2 and TRBJ2-7; the D gene is possibly TRBD2 (5 bases). V lost 0 bases to trimming and J lost 3 bases, with 18 bases between them. This CDR3 is built from 17 residues. Germline V gives CDR1 SNHLY, CDR2 FYNNEI. This CDR3 is CASSEAAGRMDLYEQYF. DNA for the CDR3: TGTGCCAGCAGTGAAGCGGCTGGGAGAATGGATCTCTACGAGCAGTACTTC.

V gene TRBV5-4 combines with J gene TRBJ2-7; 10 nucleotides align to TRBD2. Unmatched junction bases numbered 6, after V lost 0 bases and J lost 6 bases. The CDR3 consists of 15 residues. Germline V gene lookup returns CDR1 SGHNT and CDR2 YYREEE (reference sequence). The CDR3 region has the DNA TGTGCCAGCAGCTTGGAGCTAGCGGGAGTTATCGAGCAGTACTTC. Its protein product is CASSLELAGVIEQYF.

The chain has TRBV29-1 and TRBJ2-1; TRBD1 matches 8 bases. V dropped 1 base and J dropped 2; count of bases not matched to a gene: 13. Germline V lookup: CDR1 SQVTM, CDR2 ANQGSEA. CDR3 length: 18 residues. CDR3 coding DNA: TGCAGCGTTGAAGGTCCCGTAGGGACAGGTATAACCTACAATGAGCAGTTCTTC. It is translated as CSVEGPVGTGITYNEQFF.

As regards this clone: One end of the junction fails to match germline, which may point to a read error. The rearrangement links TRBV2 to TRBJ2-2; D possibly corresponds to TRBD2 (5 bases). This CDR3 has 12 amino acids. CDR1 is SNHLY, CDR2 FYNNEI, per germline. CDR3 loop: CASSDGTGDLFF. The CDR3 coding sequence is TGTGCCAGCAGTGATGGTACCGGGGATCTGTTTTTT. Looking up the rest from reference TRBV2 and TRBJ2-2 gives the full variable domain: EPEVTQTPSHQVTQMGQEVILRCVPISNHLYFYWYRQILGQKVEFLVSFYNNEISEKSEIFDDQFSVERPDGSNFTLKIRSTKLEDSAMYFCASSDGTGDLFFGEGSRLTVL.

The CDR3 DNA is TGCGCCAGCAGCTTTCAGGGGGCGGACACCGGGGAGCTGTTTTTT. Translated, it gives CASSFQGADTGELFF. The chain carries TRBV5-1 and TRBJ2-2, with 8 positions matching TRBD1. Per the germline V gene, CDR1 is SGHRS and CDR2 is YFSETQ. The CDR3 totals 15 residues. The V and J ends lost 2 bases and 3 bases, in that order; junction bases with no gene match: 3.

The CDR3 DNA reads TGTGCCAGCAGACCCGGGGTCAGCGGCGCTGAAGCTTTCTTT. This gives the protein CASRPGVSGAEAFF. The genes are TRBV6-1 and TRBJ1-1; no clear D. This CDR3 has 14 amino acids. V lost 6 bases and J lost 6, with 17 bases in between. Germline CDR1 and CDR2: MNHNS and SASEGT.

The chain uses TRBV9 and TRBJ2-3; no firm D call. The germline V gene has CDR1 SGDLS and CDR2 YYNGEE. This CDR3 region has 15 residues. Trimming cost V 0 bases and J 0 bases, with 8 bases left between them. The CDR3 DNA sequence: TGTGCCAGCAGCGTAGTTACTTCTAGCACAGATACGCAGTATTTT. It yields the protein CASSVVTSSTDTQYF.

The chain carries TRBV5-4 and TRBJ2-3, with 8 bases matching TRBD2. This CDR3 is built from 17 residues. The germline V gene has CDR1 SGHNT and CDR2 YYREEE (reference sequence). Trimming removed 4 bases from V and 0 bases from J; junction bases left unmatched: 10. The CDR3 nucleotides are TGTGCCAGCAGCCCAACCCCGGCGGGAGGCAGCACAGATACGCAGTATTTT. Translated, it gives CASSPTPAGGSTDTQYF.

The J gene is TRBJ2-3, the V gene TRBV5-4; D uncertain. The germline V gene has CDR1 SGHNT and CDR2 YYREEE (reference sequence). Trimming stripped 2 bases from V and 5 bases from J, with 12 bases between. The CDR3 runs to 14 residues. The CDR3 spells CASSFVPLGDTQYF. In DNA form, the CDR3 reads TGTGCCAGCAGCTTTGTCCCGTTAGGAGATACGCAGTATTTT.

The V and J genes are TRBV2 and TRBJ1-2; D might be TRBD1 (5 bases). Per the germline V gene, CDR1 is SNHLY and CDR2 is FYNNEI. This CDR3 contains 13 residues. The germline V and J ends were trimmed by 3 bases and 8 bases, with 13 bases remaining between them. In DNA form, the CDR3 reads TGTGCCAGCAGTGAGTTCGGAGGGGCCGGCTACACCTTC. Translated: CASSEFGGAGYTF.

Note on this clone: The same CDR3 arises from other DNA sequences in this sample as well. The rearrangement links TRBV4-1 to TRBJ2-7; the D is unclear. The CDR3 extends over 14 amino acids. Trimming removed 0 bases at V and 1 base at J, with 7 bases between. From germline, CDR1 is MGHRA and CDR2 YSYEKL. The CDR3 reads CASSQEPGSYEQYF. The CDR3 region has the DNA TGCGCCAGCAGCCAAGAACCAGGATCCTACGAGCAGTACTTC.